Included here is one T cell receptor beta chain sequence, with context. The antigen is unknown. Treatment meaning: roughly 11-day PBMC culture with coronavirus spike peptide pools or control peptides (ViraFEST assay). The data are from a study of vaccination and CD4 T cells after COVID-19. The ends were cut back, 4 bases at V and 4 bases at J, with 16 bases in the middle. This CDR3 is built from 15 residues. Germline values: CDR1 MDHEN, CDR2 SYDVKM. With the Oncomine TCR Beta short-read assay, DNA from cultured CD4+ T cells was sequenced. MiXCR was run by TCRdb on the PCR reads, yielding one entry per CDR3 protein. The table lists some 14,000 distinct CDR3 sequences, over 50% of them singletons.

The receptor's source is a human donor who had recovered from COVID-19. This rearrangement joins TRBV28 to TRBJ1-2; D might be TRBD1 (5 bases). The sequenced material came from CD4+ T cells from blood, cultured in vitro. The CDR3 protein is CASSWRDRPLYGYTF. CDR3 nucleotide sequence: TGTGCCAGCAGTTGGCGGGACCGACCCCTCTATGGCTACACCTTC.